This passage covers 3 T cell receptor beta chains from one sample sequenced in a study of shared clonotypes between healthy human individuals (dated by TCRdb to 2020 to 2022). The protocol used for the library was the immunoSEQ multiplex PCR assay. As stored in TCRdb, this immuneACCESS dataset retains in-frame rearrangements with V and J assigned. A fraction of the clones does not appear; measured against another copy, unresolved V genes explain less than half of the discrepancy, and the remainder lacks a known reason. Present in this sample are around 2,000,000 clones, approximately 94% of which were seen just once. Approximately 1.7% of the sample rests with the top ten. CD8 naive samples were obtained by positive selection for CCR7 among CD45RO-negative cells, yielding a CD45RA+CCR7+ population from which TemRA cells were excluded. The specimen was naive CD8+ T cells from PBMCs. The sample's cell subset or site label, in plain terms: CD45RA+CCR7+. These receptors all come from a man between 18 and 35 years old in good health. Some clones in this sample may be carry-over from other donors' samples.

The chain combines TRBV27 with TRBJ2-7, with no clear D. CDR1 is MNHEY, CDR2 SMNVEV, per germline (reference sequence). The V gene lost 6 bases and the J gene lost 0 bases, with 12 bases spanning the gap. The CDR3 extends over 14 amino acids. CDR3 coding DNA: TGTGCCAGCAGCCCCACCGTGAGCTCCTACGAGCAGTACTTC. Amino acid sequence: CASSPTVSSYEQYF.

This clone was seen a few times. The CDR3: CSVVQGPTEAFF. The DNA of the CDR3 is TGCAGCGTTGTACAGGGTCCCACTGAAGCTTTCTTT. The chain recombines TRBV29-1 with TRBJ1-1; a weak D match, TRBD1 (6 bases). The germline gives CDR1 SQVTM, CDR2 ANQGSEA. This CDR3 has 12 residues. The V and J ends lost 4 bases and 4 bases respectively, with 10 bases between them.

This clone was recorded only once. The rearrangement links TRBV10-3 to TRBJ1-2, with D perhaps matching TRBD1 (5 bases). CDR1 and CDR2 (germline): ENHRY, SYGVKD. V lost 2 bases to trimming and J lost 3 bases, with 13 bases between them. The CDR3 is 15 amino acids. DNA for the CDR3: TGTGCCATCAGTGAGGGGAGCAGGGACTACTATGGCTACACCTTC. This encodes CAISEGSRDYYGYTF.